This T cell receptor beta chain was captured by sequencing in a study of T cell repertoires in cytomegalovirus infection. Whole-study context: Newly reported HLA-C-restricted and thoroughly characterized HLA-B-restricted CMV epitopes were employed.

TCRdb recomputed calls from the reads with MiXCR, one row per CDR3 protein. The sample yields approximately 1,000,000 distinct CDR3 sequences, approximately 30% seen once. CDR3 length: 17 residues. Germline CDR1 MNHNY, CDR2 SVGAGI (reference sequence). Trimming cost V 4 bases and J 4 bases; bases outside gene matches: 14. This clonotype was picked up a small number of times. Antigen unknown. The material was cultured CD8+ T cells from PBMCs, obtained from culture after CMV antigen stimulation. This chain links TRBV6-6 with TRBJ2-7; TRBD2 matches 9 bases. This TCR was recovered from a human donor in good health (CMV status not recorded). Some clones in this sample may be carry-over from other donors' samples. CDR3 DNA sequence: TGTGCCAGCAGTTCTTCTCACCTTAGCGGGGGATTGTACGAGCAGTACGTC. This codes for CASSSSHLSGGLYEQYV.